Listed here are 7 T cell receptor beta chains from one sample, sequenced in a study of neurological immune-mediated disorders. TCRdb re-analysed the 5' RACE reads in MiXCR, keeping a single row per CDR3 protein. The table lists 60,000 to 85,000 distinct CDR3 sequences, less than 5.5% of them singletons. Material: PBMCs. The receptors derive from a man aged 18-30 years with multiple sclerosis.

This clonotype has a count of ten or more. This chain uses TRBV5-1 with TRBJ2-1; 7 nucleotides line up with TRBD2. CDR1 is SGHRS and CDR2 is YFSETQ in the germline V gene. Trimming at V came to 3 bases and at J to 6 bases, leaving 12 bases not matched to a gene. The CDR3 consists of 16 residues. The CDR3 region is CASSSLPPAGVNEQFF. The CDR3 DNA follows: TGCGCCAGCAGCTCGCTCCCCCCTGCGGGAGTCAATGAGCAGTTCTTC.

The sample holds many counts of this clonotype. This chain links TRBV7-9 with TRBJ2-2; 13 bases map to TRBD2. V shed 5 bases and J 4 bases; nucleotides not matched to a gene: 4. The CDR3 contains 16 residues. CDR1 is SEHNR and CDR2 is FQNEAQ in the germline V gene (reference sequence). The CDR3 region is CASSPGLAGSTGELFF. CDR3 sequence (DNA): TGTGCCAGCAGCCCGGGACTAGCGGGAAGCACCGGGGAGCTGTTTTTT.

Regarding this clonotype: The junction does not match germline at one end; this may be a read error. V is TRBV20-1 and J is TRBJ1-5; TRBD1 agrees at 7 bases. CDR1 and CDR2 from the germline V gene are DFQATT and SNEGSKA (reference sequence). This CDR3 has 16 amino acids. CDR3 sequence reads: CSARDPGQFSNQPQNF. The DNA for the CDR3 is TGCAGTGCTAGAGATCCGGGACAGTTTAGCAATCAGCCCCAGAATTTT.

This clonotype was seen many times. The chain has TRBV13 and TRBJ1-1; weak D call: TRBD1 (5 bases). The CDR3 runs to 13 residues. Trimming stripped 6 bases from V and 1 base from J, with 9 bases between. Germline V gene sequence: CDR1 PRHDT, CDR2 FYEKMQ (reference sequence). In DNA form, the CDR3 reads TGTGCCAGCAGACCTGACAGGAACACTGAAGCTTTCTTT. Translation gives CASRPDRNTEAFF.

In this sample, this clonotype turned up many times. In DNA form, the CDR3 reads TGCGCCAGCAGCGGTGGTCGCGTCTTAAAGTACGAGCAGTACTTC. It yields the protein CASSGGRVLKYEQYF. V and J are TRBV5-1 and TRBJ2-7; D not certain. CDR3 length equals 15 residues. The germline V gene encodes CDR1 SGHRS and CDR2 YFSETQ. V shed 4 bases and J shed 4 bases, with 18 bases lying between them.

This clonotype appeared many times. This sequence joins TRBV12-3 or TRBV12-4 and TRBJ2-7, with 15 positions matching TRBD2. Germline trimming cut 1 base from V and 4 bases from J; bases unmatched to any gene: 8. The CDR3 totals 18 residues. The CDR3, as DNA: TGTGCCAGCAGTTTAGGTGGACTAGCGGGAGGGGCGTGGTACGAGCAGTACTTC. Amino acid sequence: CASSLGGLAGGAWYEQYF.

This clonotype was recorded at least ten times. The rearrangement links TRBV15 to TRBJ1-2; maybe TRBD1 (5 bases). Trimming removed 4 bases from V and 5 bases from J, with 11 bases in between. Germline CDR1 and CDR2: LNHNV and YYDKDF (reference sequence). The CDR3 runs to 13 residues. CDR3 coding DNA: TGTGCCACCAGCATTCCGGGGGGGTATGGCTACACCTTC. This encodes CATSIPGGYGYTF.